This T cell receptor (beta chain) emerged from a study of OX40 agonist ivuxolimab in advanced cancers. The data were produced by immunoSEQ multiplex PCR, yet TCRdb's version contains in-frame clones alone and is incomplete. The top ten clones hold just under 0.3% of a sample with some 69,000 clones, more than 85% of them seen once. Trimming removed 6 bases from V and 0 bases from J; junction bases left unmatched: 5. The CDR3 is 17 amino acids. CDR1 is ENHRY and CDR2 is SYGVKD in the germline V gene. A remark on this clone: Antigen unknown.

Whole-study findings and limits: At 0.1 to 3.0 mg/kg, CD4+ and CD8+ blood T cells expanded clonally by week 6. Among expanded peripheral T cells, antigen specificity went undetermined.

This clonotype was sampled from an adult with an advanced solid tumor such as melanoma, head and neck, liver or kidney cancer. The genes are TRBV10-3 and TRBJ2-1, with 13 bases that match TRBD2. The sequencing here drew on CD4+ or CD8+ T cells sorted from blood, taken in a trial of the OX40 agonist ivuxolimab. This CDR3 is CAISPGLAGLSYNEQFF. In DNA, the CDR3 is TGTGCCATCAGCCCGGGACTAGCGGGGCTCTCCTACAATGAGCAGTTCTTC.